This T cell receptor beta chain derives from a study of post-analysis software for immune sequencing data. In the study overall: Patients had relapsing-remitting, secondary progressive or progressive-relapsing multiple sclerosis; some lacked subtype.

Study results and limitations: Controls showed lower frequencies than patients for five TRBV segments, and TRBV5-6, TRBV5-1 and TRBV20-1 were among these.

The TCR beta cDNA libraries carried unique molecular identifiers. TCRdb fed the PCR reads into MiXCR, producing one record per CDR3 protein. The data show about 820,000 distinct CDR3 sequences, with approximately 57% seen just once and approximately 4.4% held by the top ten. As concerns this clonotype: Its antigen is as yet unknown.

Germline CDR1 is KGHSH and CDR2 is LQKENI. V shed 2 bases and J shed 7 bases, with 15 bases lying between them. The CDR3 runs 15 residues. The chain is built from TRBV18 and TRBJ1-5, with a weak D call TRBD1 (5 bases). The source material was blood. This clonotype was obtained from a girl between 10 and 17 years old with multiple sclerosis. The CDR3 DNA follows: TGTGCCAGCTCACCAAACGCAGGCTCAGGGCAGCCCCAGCATTTT. Protein product: CASSPNAGSGQPQHF.